Presented here are 11 T cell receptor beta chains from one specimen sequenced in a study of shared clonotypes between healthy human individuals. Clones were sequenced by immunoSEQ multiplex PCR, and TCRdb holds only the in-frame ones, with some missing. The data hold hundreds of thousands of clones, with around 78% observed a single time. The sequencing sample was made of PBMCs. The receptor set was obtained from a woman aged 40 to 49 in good health. Some clones in this sample may be carry-over from other donors' samples.

The rearrangement links TRBV10-3 to TRBJ2-7, with 7 bases that match TRBD2. The CDR3 has 15 amino acids. CDR1 ENHRY and CDR2 SYGVKD come from the germline V gene. Unmatched junction bases numbered 8, after V lost 0 bases and J lost 6 bases. The CDR3 is CAISESTGGGAEQYF. DNA for the CDR3: TGTGCCATCAGTGAGTCGACGGGGGGAGGAGCCGAGCAGTACTTC.

The chain is built from TRBV5-1 and TRBJ1-1, with TRBD1 as a possible D gene (5 bases). Germline values: CDR1 SGHRS, CDR2 YFSETQ. The V end lost 0 bases, the J end lost 1 base, and 16 bases lay between the germline ends. CDR3 size: 17 residues. The CDR3 DNA reads TGCGCCAGCAGCTTGGCCCGTCTGGGACCTACGAACACTGAAGCTTTCTTT. This codes for CASSLARLGPTNTEAFF.

A few counts support this clone. This rearrangement joins TRBV12-5 to TRBJ2-5, with D perhaps assigned TRBD1 or TRBD2 (5 bases each). V lost 6 bases to trimming and J lost 4 bases, with 15 bases between them. CDR1 is LGHNT and CDR2 is FRNRAP in the germline V gene. CDR3 length equals 14 residues. As DNA, the CDR3 is TGTGCTAGTGGCGGGGACGCTCAACGAGAGACCCAGTACTTC. Its translation is CASGGDAQRETQYF.

As to this clone: The junction differs from germline at one of its ends, possibly a read error. The J gene is TRBJ2-3, the V gene TRBV10-3, with TRBD2 matching 16 bases. Germline V gene sequence: CDR1 ENHRY, CDR2 SYGVKD. This CDR3 contains 20 residues. CDR3: CAVSESPPGLAGGRTDTQYF. The CDR3 DNA reads TGTGCCGTCAGTGAGTCACCGCCGGGACTAGCGGGAGGGAGGACAGATACGCAGTATTTT.

The sample holds a few counts of this clone. The rearrangement joins TRBV2 to TRBJ2-1, with a weak D call TRBD2 (6 bases). V was shortened by 4 bases and J by 9 bases, with 13 bases between the two germline ends. The germline gives CDR1 SNHLY, CDR2 FYNNEI. CDR3 length: 13 residues. DNA for the CDR3: TGTGCCAGCAGTGGAGAACGGGAGAGTGAGCAGTTCTTC. Its translation: CASSGERESEQFF.

V and J are TRBV7-2 and TRBJ2-3; 10 bases align to TRBD2. The germline V gene encodes CDR1 SGHTA and CDR2 FQGNSA. V lost 6 bases, J lost 1 base, and 7 bases stayed unmatched. The CDR3 totals 16 residues. Here the CDR3 DNA reads TGTGCCAGCAGTTTCTCTAGCGGGAGCGGCACAGATACGCAGTATTTT. This sequence encodes CASSFSSGSGTDTQYF.

V is TRBV18 and J is TRBJ1-1, with D hard to call. The ends were cut back, 3 bases at V and 3 bases at J, with 2 bases in the middle. The CDR3 loop spans 11 amino acids. Per the germline V gene, CDR1 is KGHSH and CDR2 is LQKENI. CDR3 coding DNA: TGTGCCAGCTCACCCGACACTGAAGCTTTCTTT. This codes for CASSPDTEAFF.

This rearrangement joins TRBV18 to TRBJ2-5; unclear D gene. Germline V lookup: CDR1 KGHSH, CDR2 LQKENI. The CDR3 has 15 amino acids. The V and J ends lost 0 bases and 4 bases respectively, with 12 bases between them. The CDR3 bases are TGTGCCAGCTCACCACCTCTCCCGGTGGGAGAGACCCAGTACTTC. As protein: CASSPPLPVGETQYF.

J is TRBJ2-7 and V is TRBV5-8, with TRBD1 as a possible D gene (8 bases). Germline V CDR1 and CDR2: SGHTS, YDEGEE. The CDR3 has 18 amino acids. Trimming removed 0 bases at V and 2 bases at J, with 21 bases between. CDR3 nucleotides: TGTGCCAGCAGCTTGGACAGGGGGTCCGGGAGGCCACCCTACGAGCAGTACTTC. This codes for CASSLDRGSGRPPYEQYF.

V usage is TRBV27 and J usage is TRBJ1-1; D is unresolved. Germline-derived CDR1 and CDR2 are MNHEY and SMNVEV (reference sequence). The germline V and J ends were trimmed by 8 bases and 1 base, with 14 bases remaining between them. CDR3 length equals 14 residues. The DNA for the CDR3 is TGTGCCAGCGAGGGCCGTCAAGAGAACACTGAAGCTTTCTTT. Residues: CASEGRQENTEAFF.

This clone was detected only a few times. The chain is built from TRBV20-1 and TRBJ1-2; TRBD1 might be the D (5 bases). Germline-derived CDR1 and CDR2 are DFQATT and SNEGSKA (reference sequence). This CDR3 has 11 residues. The CDR3 sequence: CSPNGQAFYTF. The CDR3 DNA reads as TGCAGCCCTAATGGACAAGCCTTTTACACCTTC.